These 30 T cell receptor beta chains came from one sample sequenced in a study of cytomegalovirus exposure and HLA in healthy donors. Use of 60 Vbeta and 13 Jbeta primers characterized the PCR. The table came from immunoSEQ multiplex PCR; TCRdb's copy has only in-frame clones and leaves some out. In the table there are 60,000 to 70,000 clones, just under 80% of which are singletons. Material for sequencing was PBMCs. The receptors here all came from a man aged 40-55 years in good health and CMV-seronegative.

The chain is built from TRBV7-2 and TRBJ2-3; possible D gene TRBD1, 6 bases. The CDR3 is made up of 16 amino acids. Per germline, CDR1 SGHTA and CDR2 FQGNSA. V was cut by 5 bases and J by 4 bases, with 19 bases left in between. The CDR3 DNA sequence: TGTGCCAGCAGCGGAACAGGGTATTGGGATGCAGATACGCAGTATTTT. This sequence encodes CASSGTGYWDADTQYF.

J is TRBJ2-7 and V is TRBV5-1; 12 bases match TRBD1. Germline assignment: CDR1 SGHRS and CDR2 YFSETQ. V lost 7 bases, J lost 4 bases, and 6 bases stayed unmatched. This CDR3 contains 14 residues. The CDR3 protein is CASSGTGGRYEQYF. The CDR3 DNA sequence: TGCGCCAGCTCCGGGACAGGGGGCCGATACGAGCAGTACTTC.

V and J are TRBV7-3 and TRBJ2-3, with TRBD2 matching 9 bases. This CDR3 region has 18 residues. Germline values: CDR1 SGHTA, CDR2 FQGTGA. Trimming took 5 bases from V and 0 from J; bases not matched to a gene: 12. The DNA of the CDR3 is TGTGCCAGCAGCCCCAGAAATAAAGCGGGGGGTAGCACAGATACGCAGTATTTT. Its protein product is CASSPRNKAGGSTDTQYF.

The rearrangement uses TRBV5-4 and TRBJ1-2, with unresolved D. Trimming left V 0 bases short and J 8 bases short, with 14 bases between. This CDR3 is built from 14 residues. Germline CDR1 SGHNT, CDR2 YYREEE (reference sequence). In DNA, the CDR3 is TGTGCCAGCAGCTTGGGCGGCAGGACTCAAGGCTACACCTTC. Translation gives CASSLGGRTQGYTF.

The chain uses TRBV6-5 and TRBJ2-1; TRBD2 might be the D (6 bases). The V end lost 5 bases, the J end lost 4 bases, and 15 bases lay between the germline ends. Germline V gene lookup returns CDR1 MNHEY and CDR2 SVGAGI. This CDR3 contains 15 residues. In DNA form, the CDR3 reads TGTGCCAGCAGTCCCCTGGCGGGAACGTACAATGAGCAGTTCTTC. It is translated as CASSPLAGTYNEQFF.

This clone has just a few counts. This chain connects TRBV7-9 to TRBJ2-5; 10 bases map to TRBD2. The CDR3 consists of 15 residues. Trimming cost V 3 bases and J 3 bases; bases outside gene matches: 4. Germline CDR1 and CDR2: SEHNR and FQNEAQ (reference sequence). The CDR3 protein is CASSFSGGNEETQYF. The CDR3 DNA reads TGTGCCAGCAGCTTTAGCGGGGGGAACGAAGAGACCCAGTACTTC.

The chain joins TRBV19 to TRBJ2-3, with D possibly matching TRBD2 (5 bases). Germline lookup yields CDR1 LNHDA and CDR2 SQIVND (reference sequence). CDR3 length: 17 residues. Trimming took off 3 bases at V and 0 bases at J, with 16 bases between the two ends. The CDR3 sequence is CASSIEWAAVSTDTQYF. The DNA for the CDR3 is TGTGCCAGTAGTATCGAATGGGCAGCGGTAAGCACAGATACGCAGTATTTT.

The gene calls are TRBV6-4 and TRBJ2-1, with TRBD2 matching over 8 bases. CDR1 MRHNA and CDR2 SNTAGT come from the germline V gene. This CDR3 region has 14 residues. With 4 bases clipped from V and 7 bases from J, the junction kept 6 bases outside the gene matches. Written as DNA, the CDR3 is TGTGCCAGCAGTGCAAGCGGGAGTGCAAATGAGCAGTTCTTC. As protein: CASSASGSANEQFF.

The genes are TRBV14 and TRBJ2-3; perhaps TRBD2 as D (5 bases). Germline values: CDR1 SGHDN, CDR2 FVKESK. This CDR3 has 15 residues. The V gene lost 0 bases and the J gene lost 3 bases, with 10 bases spanning the gap. The CDR3 coding sequence is TGTGCCAGCAGCCAAGATCGGGAAATTACAGATACGCAGTATTTT. It codes for CASSQDREITDTQYF.

This clone has just one count. The rearrangement joins TRBV29-1 to TRBJ2-2; 7 bases agree with TRBD1. Trimming took 5 bases from V and 4 from J; bases not matched to a gene: 10. This CDR3 spans 15 amino acids. CDR1 is SQVTM, CDR2 ANQGSEA, per germline. As DNA, the CDR3 is TGCAGCGTTTCCGAGGGGGCAAGGGGCACCGGGGAGCTGTTTTTT. It is translated as CSVSEGARGTGELFF.

This clone is a singleton in its sample. The chain couples TRBV5-6 to TRBJ2-5, with D perhaps matching TRBD1 (5 bases). Between the trimmed V and J ends, which lost 0 bases and 4 bases, there was a span of 7 bases. The CDR3 is 13 residues long. CDR1 is SGHDT, CDR2 YYEEEE, per germline. The CDR3 DNA sequence: TGTGCCAGCAGCTTGGCAGGGATAGAGACCCAGTACTTC. As protein: CASSLAGIETQYF.

V usage is TRBV28 and J usage is TRBJ2-7; the D is unclear. This CDR3 is built from 13 residues. Germline CDR1 MDHEN, CDR2 SYDVKM. The ends were cut back, 1 base at V and 4 bases at J, with 8 bases in the middle. The CDR3 sequence: CASSLSPQYEQYF. The CDR3 DNA reads TGTGCCAGCAGTTTATCCCCCCAGTACGAGCAGTACTTC.

The chain is built from TRBV7-2 and TRBJ2-1; tentative D call: TRBD1 (5 bases). Germline assignment: CDR1 SGHTA and CDR2 FQGNSA. Trimming took 1 base from V and 4 from J, leaving 8 bases between them. This CDR3 contains 14 residues. The CDR3 is CASSLGPGYNEQFF. As DNA, the CDR3 is TGTGCCAGCAGCTTAGGGCCAGGGTACAATGAGCAGTTCTTC.

The chain has TRBV2 and TRBJ2-1; D perhaps matches TRBD2 (6 bases). The CDR3 consists of 12 residues. Germline CDR1 is SNHLY and CDR2 is FYNNEI. V dropped 8 bases and J dropped 3 bases, with 8 bases sitting between them. CDR3 protein: CASGDFYNEQFF. The CDR3, as DNA: TGTGCCAGCGGGGACTTCTACAATGAGCAGTTCTTC.

A note on this clone: The junction and the germline gene differ at one end; a read error may be behind it. This chain connects TRBV10-1 to TRBJ2-3; TRBD2 is a possible D gene (5 bases). CDR1 and CDR2 from the germline V gene are WNHNN and SYGVQD (reference sequence). CDR3 length: 13 residues. As DNA, the CDR3 is TGCGCCAGCACCGGTCCTAGCAAAGATACGCAGTATTTT. This codes for CASTGPSKDTQYF.

The V and J genes are TRBV28 and TRBJ1-5, with D unclear. Trimming shortened V by 7 bases and J by 5 bases, and 15 bases separated the two germline ends. Per the germline V gene, CDR1 is MDHEN and CDR2 is SYDVKM. The CDR3 contains 14 residues. Here the CDR3 DNA reads TGTGCCAGCACCCGGGCCGGGAATTATCAGCCCCAGCATTTT. Translation gives CASTRAGNYQPQHF.

The chain couples TRBV18 to TRBJ1-2; TRBD1 is a possible D gene (5 bases). The V and J ends lost 2 bases and 3 bases respectively, with 7 bases between them. This CDR3 has 13 residues. Germline assignment: CDR1 KGHSH and CDR2 LQKENI. DNA for the CDR3: TGTGCCAGCTCACCAGGGGCCGACTATGGCTACACCTTC. This encodes CASSPGADYGYTF.

The genes are TRBV27 and TRBJ2-2; 7 bases fit TRBD1. The J segment lost 6 bases and the V segment lost 2 bases, leaving 0 bases of the junction unmatched. Looked up from germline, CDR1 is MNHEY and CDR2 is SMNVEV (reference sequence). The CDR3 runs to 13 residues. The CDR3 here is CASSLQGAGELFF. Here the CDR3 DNA reads TGTGCCAGCAGTTTACAGGGGGCCGGGGAGCTGTTTTTT.

The chain carries TRBV11-2 and TRBJ1-6; possibly TRBD1 for D (5 bases). Germline values: CDR1 SGHAT, CDR2 FQNNGV. The CDR3 is 14 residues long. The ends were cut back, 5 bases at V and 8 bases at J, with 13 bases in the middle. CDR3 amino acids: CASSPRGGDSPLHF. In DNA form, the CDR3 reads TGTGCCAGCAGCCCTCGGGGGGGTGATTCACCCCTCCACTTT.

The chain recombines TRBV5-1 with TRBJ1-1, with a weak D call TRBD1 (5 bases). V was cut by 0 bases and J by 6 bases, with 15 bases left in between. Germline CDR1 SGHRS, CDR2 YFSETQ. This CDR3 spans 15 amino acids. CDR3 amino acids: CASSLATGREPEAFF. The CDR3, as DNA: TGCGCCAGCAGCTTGGCCACTGGCAGGGAACCTGAAGCTTTCTTT.

A single count supports this clone. The chain recombines TRBV5-1 with TRBJ2-5; no reliable D call. The J call is doubtful: the DNA matches TRBJ2-7 better. There are 14 residues in the CDR3. CDR1 and CDR2 from the germline V gene are SGHRS and YFSETQ. This CDR3 is CASSLSPSTYEQYF. The CDR3 DNA reads TGCGCCAGCAGCTTGTCCCCGTCAACCTACGAGCAGTACTTC.

The rearrangement links TRBV29-1 to TRBJ1-1; weak D call: TRBD1 (6 bases). The CDR3 sequence is 14 residues long. V was shortened by 5 bases and J by 0 bases, with 13 bases between the two germline ends. Per germline, CDR1 SQVTM and CDR2 ANQGSEA. CDR3 coding DNA: TGCAGCGTTCTTCCAGGGGACATGAACACTGAAGCTTTCTTT. Amino acid sequence: CSVLPGDMNTEAFF.

The rearrangement uses TRBV11-2 and TRBJ2-7, with TRBD2 matching over 10 bases. Unmatched junction bases numbered 9, after V lost 4 bases and J lost 6 bases. In germline, CDR1 is SGHAT, CDR2 FQNNGV. This CDR3 comprises 15 residues. This chain's CDR3 is CASSSERGGLCEQYF. CDR3 DNA sequence: TGTGCCAGCAGCTCGGAGCGGGGGGGCCTTTGCGAGCAGTACTTC.

The rearrangement uses TRBV9 and TRBJ1-1; D might be TRBD1 (5 bases). V was clipped by 4 bases and J by 1 base, with 14 bases between them. Per germline, CDR1 SGDLS and CDR2 YYNGEE. The CDR3 spans 15 residues. The CDR3 reads CASSSGGEGNTEAFF. In DNA form, the CDR3 reads TGTGCCAGCAGCTCGGGGGGGGAGGGGAACACTGAAGCTTTCTTT.

V and J are TRBV9 and TRBJ2-2, with TRBD1 identical over 7 bases. V lost 6 bases to trimming and J lost 4 bases; unmatched junction nucleotides: 9. Germline lookup yields CDR1 SGDLS and CDR2 YYNGEE. This CDR3 is built from 15 residues. Written as DNA, the CDR3 is TGTGCCAGCACCTTGACAGGGCAGGGCACCGGGGAGCTGTTTTTT. This encodes CASTLTGQGTGELFF.

V usage is TRBV6-1 and J usage is TRBJ2-5; 8 bases line up with TRBD1. Matching the DNA end better, TRBJ2-7 makes the J call doubtful. The CDR3 length is 13 residues. CDR1 and CDR2 (germline): MNHNS, SASEGT. CDR3 coding DNA: TGTGCCAGCATCCCAGGGGGCGCGTACGAGCAGTACTTC. Residues: CASIPGGAYEQYF.

Here the CDR3 DNA reads TGTGCCAGCAGCTTAGCTGCGTTTGAAGCTTTCTTT. Residues: CASSLAAFEAFF. The chain couples TRBV11-2 to TRBJ1-1, with D unclear. The germline CDR1 and CDR2 sequences are SGHAT and FQNNGV. V shed 1 base and J shed 7 bases, with 7 bases lying between them. This CDR3 has 12 amino acids.

This chain joins TRBV18 and TRBJ2-5; 9 nucleotides match TRBD2. CDR1 and CDR2 (germline): KGHSH, LQKENI. Trimming at V came to 3 bases and at J to 0 bases, leaving 8 bases not matched to a gene. This CDR3 is 17 amino acids long. The CDR3 spells CASSPPRGGANQETQYF. The CDR3 DNA sequence: TGTGCCAGCTCACCCCCGCGGGGGGGGGCGAACCAAGAGACCCAGTACTTC.

This clone was recorded once. The chain employs TRBV11-2 and TRBJ1-5; no firm D call. In germline, CDR1 is SGHAT, CDR2 FQNNGV. CDR3 length: 14 residues. V shed 1 base and J shed 5 bases, with 9 bases lying between them. The CDR3 spells CASSLALRDQPQHF. The CDR3 coding sequence is TGTGCCAGCAGCTTAGCCTTACGGGATCAGCCCCAGCATTTT.

J is TRBJ2-5 and V is TRBV7-9; possible D gene TRBD2, 5 bases. Trimming left V 2 bases short and J 5 bases short, with 9 bases between. CDR1 is SEHNR and CDR2 is FQNEAQ in the germline V gene (reference sequence). CDR3 length equals 13 residues. The CDR3: CASSLKAEETQYF. The CDR3 bases are TGTGCCAGCAGCTTAAAAGCGGAGGAGACCCAGTACTTC. Variable domain in full (rest from reference TRBV7-9 and TRBJ2-5): DTGVSQNPRHKITKRGQNVTFRCDPISEHNRLYWYRQTLGQGPEFLTYFQNEAQLEKSRLLSDRFSAERPKGSFSTLEIQRTEQGDSAMYLCASSLKAEETQYFGPGTRLLVL.